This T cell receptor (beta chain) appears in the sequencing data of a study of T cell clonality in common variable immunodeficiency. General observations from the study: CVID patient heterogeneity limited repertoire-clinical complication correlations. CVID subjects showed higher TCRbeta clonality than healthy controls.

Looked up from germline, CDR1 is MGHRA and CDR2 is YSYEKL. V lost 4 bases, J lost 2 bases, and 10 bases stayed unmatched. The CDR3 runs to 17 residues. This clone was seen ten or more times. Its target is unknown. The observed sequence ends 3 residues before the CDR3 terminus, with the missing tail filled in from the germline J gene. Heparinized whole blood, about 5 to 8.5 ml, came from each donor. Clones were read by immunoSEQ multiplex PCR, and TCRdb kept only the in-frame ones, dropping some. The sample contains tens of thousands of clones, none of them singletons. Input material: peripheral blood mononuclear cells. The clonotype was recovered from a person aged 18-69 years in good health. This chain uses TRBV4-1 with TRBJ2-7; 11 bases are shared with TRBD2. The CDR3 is CASSRGVAGGLAYEQYF. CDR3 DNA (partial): TGCGCCAGCAGCCGGGGGGTAGCGGGAGGGTTGGCCTACGAG.